These 10 T cell receptor beta chains originate from one sample sequenced in a study of cytomegalovirus exposure and HLA in healthy donors. Vbeta (60) and Jbeta (13) primers were used in the PCR. Assay: immunoSEQ multiplex PCR; the TCRdb copy retains only in-frame clones and omits some. The table records about 140,000 clones, about four fifths of them present only once. Sequenced: PBMCs. Source of these receptors: a male donor in good health and CMV-seronegative.

This chain uses TRBV7-9 with TRBJ1-2; possibly TRBD1 for D (5 bases). The CDR3 runs to 13 residues. The ends were cut back, 3 bases at V and 6 bases at J, with 11 bases in the middle. Germline CDR1 and CDR2: SEHNR and FQNEAQ (reference sequence). The CDR3 region has the DNA TGTGCCAGCAGCTTGGACATGGCCCATGGCTACACCTTC. This encodes CASSLDMAHGYTF.

This clone was counted a single time. The chain combines TRBV9 with TRBJ1-5; D is undetermined. Deletions cut 0 bases from V and 3 bases from J, with 7 bases between. CDR1 and CDR2 (germline): SGDLS, YYNGEE. The CDR3 covers 14 residues. The CDR3 sequence: CASSVGESNQPQHF. CDR3 DNA: TGTGCCAGCAGCGTAGGGGAGTCCAATCAGCCCCAGCATTTT. Filled out from reference TRBV9 and TRBJ1-5, the complete variable domain reads DSGVTQTPKHLITATGQRVTLRCSPRSGDLSVYWYQQSLDQGLQFLIQYYNGEERAKGNILERFSAQQFPDLHSELNLSSLELGDSALYFCASSVGESNQPQHFGDGTRLSIL.

The CDR3 loop is CASSTGQGGISYEQYF. In DNA form, the CDR3 reads TGTGCCAGCTCAACCGGACAGGGGGGAATCTCCTACGAGCAGTACTTC. The chain is built from TRBV18 and TRBJ2-7, with 10 nucleotides matching TRBD1. After removal of 5 bases from V and 0 bases from J, the junction contained 7 bases not matched to a gene. Looked up from germline, CDR1 is KGHSH and CDR2 is LQKENI. This CDR3 contains 16 residues.

The chain couples TRBV28 to TRBJ1-2; D might be TRBD1 (6 bases). The CDR3 consists of 14 residues. V lost 5 bases, J lost 2 bases, and 12 bases lay in between. Per the germline V gene, CDR1 is MDHEN and CDR2 is SYDVKM. CDR3: CASSLEQGNYGYTF. CDR3 DNA: TGTGCCAGCAGTCTAGAACAGGGAAACTATGGCTACACCTTC.

CDR3 bases: TGTGCTAGTGGTTTGGTACTGGACAGGGTGGGTTCACCCCTCCACTTT. Its translation: CASGLVLDRVGSPLHF. The chain uses TRBV12-5 and TRBJ1-6, with 8 bases lining up with TRBD1. Germline loops: CDR1 LGHNT, CDR2 FRNRAP. CDR3 length equals 16 residues. J was trimmed by 9 bases and V by 0 bases; bases with no gene match: 7. Full variable domain (outside the CDR3, taken from reference TRBV12-5 and TRBJ1-6): DARVTQTPRHKVTEMGQEVTMRCQPILGHNTVFWYRQTMMQGLELLAYFRNRAPLDDSGMPKDRFSAEMPDATLATLKIQPSEPRDSAVYFCASGLVLDRVGSPLHFGNGTRLTVT.

The gene calls are TRBV19 and TRBJ2-3; weak D call: TRBD2 (5 bases). In germline, CDR1 is LNHDA, CDR2 SQIVND (reference sequence). This CDR3 spans 15 amino acids. V was clipped by 10 bases and J by 2 bases, with 19 bases between them. For the CDR3, the DNA is TGTGCCACTTCCCCCCGGGGTAGGGACACAGATACGCAGTATTTT. Translated, it gives CATSPRGRDTDTQYF.

The chain combines TRBV4-2 with TRBJ1-2; D not resolved. Trimming stripped 2 bases from V and 10 bases from J, with 20 bases between. CDR1 is LGHNA and CDR2 is YNFKEQ in the germline V gene. There are 15 residues in the CDR3. CDR3 sequence: CASSQSASNREDYTF. Written as DNA, the CDR3 is TGTGCCAGCAGCCAAAGCGCTTCAAATAGGGAGGACTACACCTTC.

V gene TRBV19 combines with J gene TRBJ1-2; D is ambiguous. This CDR3 is 14 amino acids long. The germline V and J ends were trimmed by 5 bases and 2 bases, with 12 bases remaining between them. The V gene's germline CDR1 is LNHDA and CDR2 SQIVND (reference sequence). The CDR3 spells CASSFPEVNYGYTF. Written as DNA, the CDR3 is TGTGCCAGTAGTTTCCCGGAGGTAAACTATGGCTACACCTTC.

CDR3 protein: CASSEAAGPYGYTF. The CDR3 DNA reads as TGTGCCAGCAGTGAAGCAGCAGGGCCCTATGGCTACACCTTC. The chain couples TRBV6-1 to TRBJ1-2, with D possibly TRBD1 on 5 matching bases. CDR3 size: 14 residues. CDR1 MNHNS and CDR2 SASEGT come from the germline V gene. V lost 0 bases and J 4 bases, leaving 9 bases between the germline ends.

V is TRBV5-4 and J is TRBJ2-7; D is perhaps TRBD2 (6 bases). CDR3 size: 15 residues. The V gene lost 4 bases and the J gene lost 0 bases, with 14 bases spanning the gap. CDR1 and CDR2 (germline): SGHNT, YYREEE (reference sequence). As DNA, the CDR3 is TGTGCCAGCAGCGTTGGGGGGAGCGGCTCCTACGAGCAGTACTTC. This sequence encodes CASSVGGSGSYEQYF.